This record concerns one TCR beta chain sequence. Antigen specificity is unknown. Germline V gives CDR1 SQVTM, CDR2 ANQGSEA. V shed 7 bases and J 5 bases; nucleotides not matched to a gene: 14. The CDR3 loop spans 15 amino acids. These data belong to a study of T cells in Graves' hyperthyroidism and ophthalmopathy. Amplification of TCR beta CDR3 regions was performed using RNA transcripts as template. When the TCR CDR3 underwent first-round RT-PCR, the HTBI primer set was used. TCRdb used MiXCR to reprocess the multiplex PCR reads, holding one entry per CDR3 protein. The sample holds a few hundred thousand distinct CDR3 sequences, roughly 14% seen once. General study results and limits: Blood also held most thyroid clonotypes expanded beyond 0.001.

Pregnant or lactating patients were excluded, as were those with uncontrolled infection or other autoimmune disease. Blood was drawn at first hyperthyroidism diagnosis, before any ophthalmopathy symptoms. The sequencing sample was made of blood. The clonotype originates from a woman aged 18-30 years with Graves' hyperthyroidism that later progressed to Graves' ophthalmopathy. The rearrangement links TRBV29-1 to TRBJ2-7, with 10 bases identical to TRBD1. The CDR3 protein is CSASSWTGGYHEQYF. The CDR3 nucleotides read TGCAGCGCCTCTAGCTGGACAGGGGGTTACCACGAGCAGTACTTC.